The 14 T cell receptor beta chains reported below all come from one sample, sequenced in a study of shared clonotypes between healthy human individuals (TCRdb year 2020). Library preparation used the immunoSEQ multiplex PCR assay. TCRdb holds this immuneACCESS table with in-frame rearrangements only. Some clones are missing; in checked studies, unresolved V genes explain under half, and the rest has no known cause. The sample profile shows roughly 2.4 million clones; under 97% of them were found once. Roughly 0.13% of the sample is taken by the ten largest. The sample taken for sequencing was naive CD4+ T cells sorted from blood. The cell subset or site tag for this specimen amounts to: CD45RA+ positively selected. The receptors come from a young man in good health.

The rearrangement joins TRBV5-4 to TRBJ1-4; no clear D. This CDR3 comprises 15 residues. CDR1 and CDR2 from the germline V gene are SGHNT and YYREEE (reference sequence). V was shortened by 4 bases and J by 3 bases, with 13 bases between the two germline ends. The CDR3 region has the DNA TGTGCCAGCAGCCCGACACCGTCCCCTAATGAAAAACTGTTTTTT. Protein product: CASSPTPSPNEKLFF.

The chain combines TRBV11-2 with TRBJ2-3, with 13 bases lining up with TRBD2. CDR1 is SGHAT and CDR2 is FQNNGV in the germline V gene. Losses at the gene ends were 3 bases for V and 1 base for J; bases not matched to a gene: 7. There are 18 residues in the CDR3. The CDR3 here is CASSFTTSGGAGTDTQYF. CDR3 in DNA: TGTGCCAGCAGCTTTACAACTAGCGGGGGGGCCGGCACAGATACGCAGTATTTT.

This clone was seen a single time. V usage is TRBV29-1 and J usage is TRBJ1-1; 9 bases are a match to TRBD1. CDR3 length equals 14 residues. Germline assignment: CDR1 SQVTM and CDR2 ANQGSEA. Trimming cost V 4 bases and J 0 bases; bases outside gene matches: 3. The CDR3 loop is CSVARQGVNTEAFF. The CDR3 DNA follows: TGCAGCGTTGCACGACAGGGGGTGAACACTGAAGCTTTCTTT.

The chain couples TRBV6-1 to TRBJ1-4; 9 bases are a match to TRBD1. The trim removed 6 bases at V and 7 bases at J, leaving 9 bases unmatched. This CDR3 is built from 15 residues. In germline, CDR1 is MNHNS, CDR2 SASEGT. The CDR3 reads CASREPGQGFEKLFF. As DNA, the CDR3 is TGTGCCAGCAGAGAACCGGGACAGGGCTTTGAAAAACTGTTTTTT.

This clone was seen just once. This chain connects TRBV27 to TRBJ2-1; 11 bases match TRBD2. Trimming took 3 bases from V and 10 from J; bases not matched to a gene: 8. CDR1 and CDR2 (germline): MNHEY, SMNVEV (reference sequence). CDR3 length: 15 amino acids. CDR3 nucleotide sequence: TGTGCCAGCAGTTTTGATCTAGCGGGAGGAGGAGAGCAGTTCTTC. Protein sequence: CASSFDLAGGGEQFF.

The V and J genes are TRBV15 and TRBJ2-7; tentatively, D is TRBD1 (6 bases). This CDR3 comprises 12 residues. Germline V gene sequence: CDR1 LNHNV, CDR2 YYDKDF (reference sequence). V gave up 10 bases and J gave up 5 bases, with 15 bases separating them. The CDR3 DNA is TGTGCCAATCCCAGGGGTTCCCACGAGCAGTACTTC. Protein: CANPRGSHEQYF.

The V call is TRBV5-1, the J call TRBJ1-4, with 8 nucleotides matching TRBD1. Germline V gives CDR1 SGHRS, CDR2 YFSETQ. The CDR3 contains 16 residues. The V segment lost 0 bases and the J segment 5 bases; nucleotides outside the gene matches: 6. The DNA of the CDR3 is TGCGCCAGCAGCTTGGCAACAGGGGGTGGGAATGAAAAACTGTTTTTT. Residues: CASSLATGGGNEKLFF.

The chain recombines TRBV27 with TRBJ2-7, with a tentative D call TRBD1 (5 bases). This CDR3 has 14 residues. The germline V gene has CDR1 MNHEY and CDR2 SMNVEV (reference sequence). Trimming took 0 bases from V and 4 from J, leaving 10 bases between them. The CDR3 here is CASSLSRVTYEQYF. The CDR3 bases are TGTGCCAGCAGTTTATCCAGGGTAACGTACGAGCAGTACTTC.

This chain uses TRBV5-1 with TRBJ2-1; D not resolved. V lost 4 bases, J lost 10 bases, and 18 bases lay in between. The CDR3 contains 14 residues. CDR1 and CDR2 from the germline V gene are SGHRS and YFSETQ. In nucleotides, the CDR3 is TGCGCCAGCAGCCCCCCCGAACGGGCGAGGGAGCAGTTCTTC. It translates to CASSPPERAREQFF.

J is TRBJ2-2 and V is TRBV7-2; either TRBD1 or TRBD2 may fit D (6 bases each). CDR3 length: 16 amino acids. V lost 1 base and J lost 0, with 9 bases in between. Germline CDR1 and CDR2: SGHTA and FQGNSA. The CDR3 DNA reads as TGTGCCAGCAGCTTAGTTGGGGGGCCGAACACCGGGGAGCTGTTTTTT. It yields the protein CASSLVGGPNTGELFF.

The gene calls are TRBV11-3 and TRBJ2-7; 12 bases fit TRBD1. The CDR3 is 15 amino acids. Germline V CDR1 and CDR2: SGHNT, YENEEA. Trimming cost V 5 bases and J 5 bases; bases outside gene matches: 7. CDR3 amino acids: CASSRAGQGANEQYF. The CDR3 nucleotides read TGTGCCAGCAGCCGCGCGGGACAGGGGGCGAACGAGCAGTACTTC.

About this clone itself: Within the sample, other DNA sequences also encode this same CDR3. The chain links TRBV6-1 to TRBJ1-5; tentatively, D is TRBD1 (6 bases). Germline V gene sequence: CDR1 MNHNS, CDR2 SASEGT. This CDR3 contains 16 residues. The ends were cut back, 0 bases at V and 1 base at J, with 10 bases in the middle. CDR3 sequence (DNA): TGTGCCAGCAGTGAAGCCTTGCAGGGGAGCAATCAGCCCCAGCATTTT. It specifies CASSEALQGSNQPQHF.

This chain links TRBV6-1 with TRBJ2-1; no clear D. V gave up 6 bases and J gave up 3 bases, with 12 bases separating them. Germline loops: CDR1 MNHNS, CDR2 SASEGT. The CDR3 has 14 amino acids. The CDR3, as DNA: TGTGCCAGCAGGGACGCGTGGAGCTACAATGAGCAGTTCTTC. Protein: CASRDAWSYNEQFF.

The chain has TRBV4-2 and TRBJ2-7; TRBD1 matches 9 bases. The CDR3 totals 16 residues. CDR1 LGHNA and CDR2 YNFKEQ come from the germline V gene. V was clipped by 0 bases and J by 1 base; unmatched bases: 4. The CDR3 sequence: CASSQDWTGASYEQYF. CDR3 sequence (DNA): TGTGCCAGCAGCCAAGATTGGACAGGGGCTTCCTACGAGCAGTACTTC.